The T cell receptor (beta chain) described here comes from a study of T cell responses to AZD1222 COVID-19 vaccine. There are 12 residues in the CDR3. Germline CDR1 MNHEY, CDR2 SVGAGI. The V end was cut by 5 bases, the J end by 4 bases, with 6 bases between. The table came from immunoSEQ multiplex PCR; TCRdb's copy has only in-frame clones and leaves some out. The data contain 130,000 to 150,000 clones, roughly 92% of them singletons. This TCR came from an adult in good health. The material sequenced was peripheral blood, taken on day 0 of AZD1222 vaccination. This chain joins TRBV6-5 and TRBJ1-5; D ambiguous. CDR3 loop: CASSQRNQPQHF. Here the CDR3 DNA reads TGTGCCAGCAGTCAGAGGAATCAGCCCCAGCATTTT.